The present TCR beta chain was sequenced within a study of Graves' ophthalmopathy and Graves' hyperthyroidism (dated by TCRdb to 2016 to 2019). In the study overall: Peripheral blood was collected at initial diagnosis, before any treatment. After sampling, hyperthyroidism patients received methimazole starting at 30 mg daily, and ophthalmopathy patients received high-dose intravenous methylprednisolone. An independent validation cohort was composed of roughly 18 hyperthyroidism patients and 17 patients who later progressed from hyperthyroidism to ophthalmopathy. TCR beta repertoire signatures were used to distinguish Graves' ophthalmopathy from Graves' hyperthyroidism and to predict progression to ophthalmopathy. In more than five hyperthyroidism patients, T-cell repertoires of thyroid tissue and blood were compared. To explore V-J signatures distinguishing ophthalmopathy from hyperthyroidism, a discovery set of about a hundred patients (roughly 44 ophthalmopathy, some 55 stable hyperthyroidism) was enrolled. In total, 135 blood samples were TCR-sequenced: 43 ophthalmopathy, under 80 hyperthyroidism and some 17 hyperthyroidism-to-ophthalmopathy patients.

Ophthalmopathy patients had moderately to severely active disease, Clinical Activity Score of at least 3, NOSPECS grade of at least 4, and disease duration under 3 months. Patients were excluded if they had other autoimmune diseases, uncontrolled infections, pregnancy or lactation. Clinical symptoms, serum thyroxine, TRAb, thyroid ultrasound and orbital computed tomography formed the basis of the diagnosis. PBMCs were isolated from about 9.1 ml of fresh peripheral blood by Ficoll-Paque density gradient centrifugation. Total RNA was extracted using Trizol reagent, and RNA quality was checked on an Agilent 2100 Bioanalyzer. This clonotype was seen a handful of times. The target of this receptor is not known. No quality values exist for individual bases; no much larger clone is one base distant. CDR1 and CDR2 are drawn from the germline V gene: SNHLY, FYNNEI. V lost 6 bases and J lost 0 bases; the stretch between them is 14 bases long. The CDR3 measures 15 amino acids from cysteine to phenylalanine. The sequence is cut down to CDR3 DNA, 45 bases in frame from base 1.

TCR beta CDR3 regions were amplified from RNA transcripts for repertoire sequencing. The first round was an RT-PCR using HTBI primers with the Qiagen OneStep RT-PCR kit, and this first round was followed by a second-round multiplex PCR, then size selection and purification. Libraries were sequenced paired-end with 100 bp reads on an Illumina HiSeq2000. The paper's processing steps were these. SOAPnuke was used to process the reads, throwing out any read that had adapters, had uncalled bases, had a mean Phred below 15, or lacked an exact constant-primer or identifier match. COPE v1.2.5 was used to merge the high-quality paired reads. Each unique nucleotide sequence was defined as a clonotype, and clonotypes were aligned to IMGT TRB V, D and J references with MiTCR v1.1. Only V-J combinations with frequency above 0.0001 were analysed, covering around 99% of repertoires. A TCR clonal expansion and chaos score per V-J combination was defined as the ratio of F50 clonal expansion to chaos observed in the TCRdist matrix. Welch's t-statistics and random forest were used to narrow the features down to around 12 V-J combinations, which were then fed into a naive Bayes classifier. Thyroid-blood repertoire similarity was quantified with the Morisita-Horn index. TCRdb trimmed public reads at Q25 via fastp, called clones via MiXCR and kept in-frame beta chains. Every entry covers one CDR3 protein and lists the most common genes and DNA from its rows. Here the V and J calls rest on TCRdb's processing, not on the authors' analysis. The table for this sample lists 740,000 or so distinct CDR3 sequences; approximately 40% of them were counted only once. The ten most abundant clones make up about 40% of the sample.

Summary of the overall study and its limitations: Sample size was not predetermined statistically, and investigators were not blinded to group allocation. Most expanded thyroid clonotypes with frequency above 0.001 were also detected in blood, suggesting blood repertoires may reflect the thyroid immune response. The 13-signature model separated ophthalmopathy from stable hyperthyroidism with about 86% sensitivity and approximately 83% specificity in cross-validation, and 80%/75% in the test set. In validation, the model predicted ophthalmopathy progression with 55% to 71% sensitivity and approximately 72% specificity; eleven to twelve predicted patients were CT-confirmed with GO in a median of around 6.5 months.

The sample taken for sequencing was peripheral blood. This receptor was taken from an adult man with Graves' ophthalmopathy. Here the chain combines TRBV2 and TRBJ1-1; the D gene remains uncertain. The nucleotide sequence reads TGTGCCAGCAGGAAAGGGATATACATGAACACTGAAGCTTTCTTT. It is translated as CASRKGIYMNTEAFF.